One T cell receptor (beta chain) is described in this entry. This clonotype was detected a few times. No cognate antigen has been identified for it. Base qualities are not recorded, but no much larger clone differs from it by a single base. The sample is drawn from a study of CD8 T cells in ankylosing spondylitis listed by TCRdb under 2017. As for the study more broadly: The study profiled T cell receptor beta repertoires in healthy donors and ankylosing spondylitis patients to find disease-linked TCR variants. Samples of peripheral blood were taken, and for ankylosing spondylitis patients, synovial fluid was collected as well. In total, the full study cohort was made up of 100 to 140 healthy donors and about two dozen ankylosing spondylitis patients. What the research found in general, with its limitations: According to the report, matched synovial fluid samples from ankylosing spondylitis patients were significantly enriched for the disease-linked clones. A TCR beta motif of about eight highly homologous amino acid variants appeared characteristic of blood from ankylosing spondylitis patients. Some motif variants were previously reported in synovial fluid and blood of reactive arthritis patients, suggesting common disease-initiation mechanisms. In peripheral blood, the disease-linked clones were found at relatively low frequencies and had a CD8+ phenotype.

Its CDR3 holds 16 amino acids, cysteine through phenylalanine. The read is trimmed to its CDR3 DNA, 48 bases read in frame from base 1. The germline V gene yields SGHVS for CDR1 and FNYEAQ for CDR2. Trimming removed 4 bases from V and 11 bases from J; the gene matches leave 8 bases unexplained. For sequencing, an Illumina HiSeq 2500 was employed. Quantitative 5'-RACE with molecular barcodes was the method used to prepare the TCR beta libraries. Per the original workflow: A new computational method, built on a probabilistic model of VDJ rearrangement, was used to identify disease-linked TCR variants. TCRdb passed the public sequencing reads through fastp at Q25 and MiXCR, retaining productive beta sequences. Entries that share a CDR3 protein sequence are merged under the most common genes and DNA. In this record, the V and J calls reflect TCRdb's handling and not the investigators' own analysis. The sample yields around 300,000 distinct CDR3 sequences; roughly 20% were counted once. The ten most abundant clones make up 3.5% of the sample.

This chain is built from TRBV7-6 and TRBJ2-2, and 15 bases in between align with TRBD2. Sequences were obtained from blood, either unsorted or a sorted T cell fraction (not recorded which). This sequence originates from a female donor with ankylosing spondylitis or in good health (not recorded which). The nucleotide sequence reads as follows: TGTGCCAGCAGCTCCCCGGGACTAGCGGGAGGAAGAGAGCTGTTTTTT. This translates into CASSSPGLAGGRELFF.